A selection of T cell receptor beta chains follows, all from one sample in a study of shared clonotypes between healthy human individuals. Assay: immunoSEQ multiplex PCR; the TCRdb copy retains only in-frame clones and omits some. The table includes some 2.1 million clones, roughly 94% detected once. Sequencing was performed on naive CD4+ T cells sorted from blood. Source of these receptors: a man between 18 and 29 years old in good health. Both conserved end residues are part of each CDR3. The order of the fields is J gene, V gene, clone size, D gene, CDR3 DNA, CDR3 protein. The D gene is left open where the match is weak. Clone size is given for some rows only: seen once, a few or many times, or a class if the clone is expanded.

TRBJ2-2,TRBV5-4,once,TRBD2,TGTGCCAGCACCTCTAGCGGGGCTAAGGGCGGGGAGCTGTTTTTT,CASTSSGAKGGELFF
TRBJ2-2,TRBV15,.,TRBD1,TGTGCCACCAGCAACACAGGGGGAGTGGCCGGGGAGCTGTTTTTT,CATSNTGGVAGELFF
TRBJ2-3,TRBV5-6,.,.,TGTGCCAGCAGCGGGACTTGGGCAAGCACAGATACGCAGTATTTT,CASSGTWASTDTQYF
TRBJ2-6,TRBV7-2,.,.,TGTGCCAGCAGCTTACAGGAGTCGCGCCCTGGGGCCAACGTCCTGACTTTC,CASSLQESRPGANVLTF
TRBJ2-7,TRBV30,.,.,TGTGCCTGGAGTGTCGAGGACCGCCAATTCGGCGAGCAGTACTTC,CAWSVEDRQFGEQYF
TRBJ1-1,TRBV10-3,.,.,TGTGCCATCAGTCCCGACAGAATAAACACTGAAGCTTTCTTT,CAISPDRINTEAFF
TRBJ2-2,TRBV28,once,.,TGTGCCAGCAGTTTCTTCGGCGGCACGAACACCGGGGAGCTGTTTTTT,CASSFFGGTNTGELFF
TRBJ2-2,TRBV19,.,.,TGTGCCAGTACCCGCCGTTCCGGTGACACCGGGGAGCTGTTTTTT,CASTRRSGDTGELFF
TRBJ2-3,TRBV6-1,.,TRBD1,TGTGCCAGCAGGGGACAGTTCGGCGCAGATACGCAGTATTTT,CASRGQFGADTQYF
TRBJ2-2,TRBV5-1,.,TRBD1,TGCGCCAGCAGCTTGGCTCTGACAGGGGGCCCCGGGGAGCTGTTTTTT,CASSLALTGGPGELFF
TRBJ2-7,TRBV4-1,.,TRBD2,TGCGCCAGCACCAGGGCTAGCGGGGGCCCCTACGAGCAGTACTTC,CASTRASGGPYEQYF
TRBJ1-1,TRBV6-5,.,.,TGTGCCAGCAGTTCAGAAGACCTCCGCACTGAAGCTTTCTTT,CASSSEDLRTEAFF
TRBJ2-1,TRBV7-2,.,TRBD2,TGTGCCAGCAGCGCTAGAGGCCTAGCGGGAATCGATGAGCAGTTCTTC,CASSARGLAGIDEQFF
TRBJ1-5,TRBV30,.,.,TGTGCCTGGAGTGAGATGAGTTATAGCAATCAGCCCCAGCATTTT,CAWSEMSYSNQPQHF
TRBJ2-7,TRBV7-3,.,TRBD2,TGTGCCAGCAGCTTAAATAGCGGGGCATACGAGCAGTACTTC,CASSLNSGAYEQYF
TRBJ1-4,TRBV18,.,.,TGTGCCAGCTCACCAGGGGGCGCCGATAATGAAAAACTGTTTTTT,CASSPGGADNEKLFF
TRBJ2-1,TRBV18,.,TRBD2,TGTGCCAGCTCACCACAGGGTAGCGGGGGGGCCAATGAGCAGTTCTTC,CASSPQGSGGANEQFF
TRBJ2-7,TRBV7-2,.,TRBD1,TGTGCCAGCAGCTCCGGGACAGGGTCTTACGAGCAGTACTTC,CASSSGTGSYEQYF
TRBJ2-5,TRBV25-1,.,.,TGTGCCAGCGGGGCCGGGGGACAGATCCAAGAGACCCAGTACTTC,CASGAGGQIQETQYF
TRBJ2-1,TRBV27,.,.,TGTGCCAGCAGTCCCATGGTTACGGGGGGCCTTGGGAATGAGCAGTTCTTC,CASSPMVTGGLGNEQFF
TRBJ2-7,TRBV10-3,once,TRBD2,TGTGCCACCGAGCGGGAGGGGTACGAGCAGTACTTC,CATEREGYEQYF
TRBJ1-1,TRBV11-1,.,.,TGTGCCAGCAGCTTAGGGGAACGGGCTTACGCTTTCTTT,CASSLGERAYAFF
TRBJ2-7,TRBV5-6,once,TRBD1,TGTGCCAGCAGCTTTCTACACCCGGGACAGGGACGGTGGGAGCAGTACTTC,CASSFLHPGQGRWEQYF
TRBJ2-7,TRBV23-1,.,TRBD1,TGCGCCAGCAGTCAATCGGGGCGGGACAGGGGTTACTACGAGCAGTACTTC,CASSQSGRDRGYYEQYF
TRBJ1-1,TRBV7-2,.,.,TGTGCCAGCAGCTTACTGGGGGTGGACACTGAAGCTTTCTTT,CASSLLGVDTEAFF
TRBJ2-1,TRBV5-8,once,TRBD2,TGTGCCAGCAGCGATCCGCTGGTTTTAGCGGGAGGAAGCTCCTACAATGAGCAGTTCTTC,CASSDPLVLAGGSSYNEQFF
TRBJ2-1,TRBV11-2,.,.,TGTGCCAGCAGCTTGAGTGCCGTGAACAATGAGCAGTTCTTC,CASSLSAVNNEQFF
TRBJ1-1,TRBV9,few,.,TGTGCCAGCAGCGTAGGAGAATGGGCTGAAGCTTTCTTT,CASSVGEWAEAFF
TRBJ1-5,TRBV7-8,.,TRBD1,TGTGCCAGCAGCGTGGGACAGTACAATCAGCCCCAGCATTTT,CASSVGQYNQPQHF
TRBJ2-1,TRBV5-1,.,TRBD1,TGCGCCAGCAGCATCCAGGGGGTCTCCTACAATGAGCAGTTCTTC,CASSIQGVSYNEQFF
TRBJ2-7,TRBV28,.,.,TGTGCCAGCAGTTTTAAGGCCTCACTTCAAGAAGACGAGCAGTACTTC,CASSFKASLQEDEQYF
TRBJ2-1,TRBV2,.,.,TGTGCCGGAACACCGTCCTCCTACAATGAGCAGTTCTTC,CAGTPSSYNEQFF
TRBJ2-3,TRBV2,.,.,TGTGCCAGCAGAACAGACACAGATACGCAGTATTTT,CASRTDTDTQYF
TRBJ2-7,TRBV6-5,.,.,TGTGCCAGCAGTTACTCGCAGGGTCCCACCTACGAGCAGTACTTC,CASSYSQGPTYEQYF
TRBJ2-7,TRBV4-3,.,.,TGCGCCAGCAGCCAAGAAGATGGAGGGGGCTACGAGCAGTACTTC,CASSQEDGGGYEQYF
TRBJ1-2,TRBV4-2,.,.,TGTGCCAGCAGCCAAGGGGCAGGTCCCTATGGCTACACCTTC,CASSQGAGPYGYTF
TRBJ2-5,TRBV2,.,TRBD1,TGTGCCAGCAGCGACAGGGGGTGGGGGACCCAGTACTTC,CASSDRGWGTQYF
TRBJ2-1,TRBV11-2,.,TRBD2,TGTGCCAGCAGCTTAGTAAGTCTAGCGGGAGCAAATGAGCAGTTCTTC,CASSLVSLAGANEQFF
TRBJ1-1,TRBV6-1,.,.,TGTGCCAGCGGATGGACGCTGAACACTGAAGCTTTCTTT,CASGWTLNTEAFF
TRBJ1-2,TRBV19,.,.,TGTGCCAGCCAGAGCAACTATGGCTACACCTTC,CASQSNYGYTF
TRBJ1-3,TRBV6-5,.,.,TGTGCCAGCGGGGATTCTGGAAACACCATATATTTT,CASGDSGNTIYF
TRBJ1-4,TRBV18,.,TRBD1,TGTGCCAGCTCACCACGCGCAGGGACAGACGAAAAACTGTTTTTT,CASSPRAGTDEKLFF
TRBJ2-5,TRBV18,.,TRBD2,TGTGCCAGCTCACCAGGACTAGCGGACTACCAAGAGACCCAGTACTTC,CASSPGLADYQETQYF